One and the same sample provided the 20 T cell receptor beta chains below, sequenced in a study of shared clonotypes between healthy human individuals. Generated by immunoSEQ multiplex PCR, the TCRdb table keeps only in-frame clones and is missing some. The table has 190,000 or so clones, approximately 61% seen once. The sample consisted of memory CD4+ T cells sorted from blood. The subset denotes: CD45RA-negative fraction. The receptors were gathered from a man aged 30-40 years in good health.

The V gene is TRBV21-1, the J gene TRBJ1-2. TRBV21-1 is reported as a pseudogene. This CDR3 is built from 15 residues. CDR3 coding DNA: TGTGCCAGCAGAGGTCCTAGAACGATTTCTTCTAGCTACACCTTC. Its protein is CASRGPRTISSSYTF.

The V and J genes are TRBV7-8 and TRBJ2-7; D is possibly TRBD2 (6 bases). Trimming removed 1 base from V and 4 bases from J, with 14 bases in between. Germline V CDR1 and CDR2: SGHVS, FQNEAQ. This CDR3 is built from 15 residues. CDR3 region: CASSLGGLINYEQYF. CDR3 sequence (DNA): TGTGCCAGCAGCTTAGGGGGACTGATCAATTACGAGCAGTACTTC.

This clone was counted between two and nine times. The chain combines TRBV7-3 with TRBJ1-2; D gene uncertain. Trimming took 4 bases from V and 6 from J, leaving 15 bases between them. Germline V lookup: CDR1 SGHTA, CDR2 FQGTGA. The CDR3 has 14 amino acids. The CDR3 reads CASSSRGGGDGYTF. The CDR3 region has the DNA TGTGCCAGCAGCTCCCGGGGTGGTGGAGATGGCTACACCTTC. Supplemented by reference TRBV7-3 and TRBJ1-2, the full variable domain reads GAGVSQTPSNKVTEKGKYVELRCDPISGHTALYWYRQSLGQGPEFLIYFQGTGAADDSGLPNDRFFAVRPEGSVSTLKIQRTERGDSAVYLCASSSRGGGDGYTFGSGTRLTVV.

The V gene is TRBV7-2, the J gene TRBJ2-3, with a tentative D call TRBD2 (6 bases). Germline values: CDR1 SGHTA, CDR2 FQGNSA. Between the trimmed V and J ends, which lost 1 base and 0 bases, there was a span of 8 bases. The CDR3 is 15 residues long. CDR3 sequence (DNA): TGTGCCAGCAGCTTAGGGCTAGCGAGCACAGATACGCAGTATTTT. Translation gives CASSLGLASTDTQYF. The full variable domain, rest sourced from reference TRBV7-2 and TRBJ2-3, is GAGVSQSPSNKVTEKGKDVELRCDPISGHTALYWYRQSLGQGLEFLIYFQGNSAPDKSGLPSDRFSAERTGGSVSTLTIQRTQQEDSAVYLCASSLGLASTDTQYFGPGTRLTVL.

This chain joins TRBV4-3 and TRBJ2-1; a weak D match, TRBD1 (5 bases). The V gene's germline CDR1 is LGHNA and CDR2 YSLEER. The CDR3 is 14 amino acids. Trimming left V 1 base short and J 9 bases short, with 13 bases between. The CDR3 coding sequence is TGCGCCAGCAGCCAAGCCAGGGTTTGGGGTGAGCAGTTCTTC. As protein: CASSQARVWGEQFF.

V usage is TRBV6-4 and J usage is TRBJ2-1, with TRBD1 matching 12 bases. The germline V gene has CDR1 MRHNA and CDR2 SNTAGT. The CDR3 extends over 15 amino acids. V shed 4 bases and J 8 bases; nucleotides not matched to a gene: 6. For the CDR3, the DNA is TGTGCCAGCAGTGCAACGGGACAGGGGGCGGATGAGCAGTTCTTC. This sequence encodes CASSATGQGADEQFF.

The chain has TRBV27 and TRBJ2-6; D gene uncertain. Germline assignment: CDR1 MNHEY and CDR2 SMNVEV (reference sequence). There are 15 residues in the CDR3. The ends were cut back, 3 bases at V and 2 bases at J, with 8 bases in the middle. CDR3 bases: TGTGCCAGCAGTTTTTACAGAGCTGGGGCCAACGTCCTGACTTTC. Amino acid sequence: CASSFYRAGANVLTF.

The chain employs TRBV7-2 and TRBJ2-2; TRBD1 matches 7 bases. The germline V gene has CDR1 SGHTA and CDR2 FQGNSA. V shed 6 bases, J shed 6 bases, and the junction held 4 bases outside the gene matches. There are 13 residues in the CDR3. The CDR3 sequence: CASRRGGPGELFF. The CDR3 coding sequence is TGTGCCAGCAGGCGAGGGGGCCCCGGGGAGCTGTTTTTT. Together with reference TRBV7-2 and TRBJ2-2, the CDR3 gives the full variable domain: GAGVSQSPSNKVTEKGKDVELRCDPISGHTALYWYRQSLGQGLEFLIYFQGNSAPDKSGLPSDRFSAERTGGSVSTLTIQRTQQEDSAVYLCASRRGGPGELFFGEGSRLTVL.

The V call is TRBV7-9, the J call TRBJ2-5; D assignment may be TRBD1 or TRBD2 (5 bases each). Germline V gene sequence: CDR1 SEHNR, CDR2 FQNEAQ (reference sequence). Trimming took 9 bases from V and 5 from J, leaving 19 bases between them. This CDR3 spans 14 amino acids. The CDR3 DNA is TGTGCCAGTGGGGACCAAAGGGTTAGGGAGACCCAGTACTTC. Translating it yields CASGDQRVRETQYF. The full variable domain, in which reference TRBV7-9 and TRBJ2-5 provide the parts outside the CDR3, is DTGVSQNPRHKITKRGQNVTFRCDPISEHNRLYWYRQTLGQGPEFLTYFQNEAQLEKSRLLSDRFSAERPKGSFSTLEIQRTEQGDSAMYLCASGDQRVRETQYFGPGTRLLVL.

The V gene is TRBV13, the J gene TRBJ2-7, with D perhaps TRBD1 (6 bases). The CDR3 covers 14 residues. Germline CDR1 and CDR2: PRHDT and FYEKMQ (reference sequence). V gave up 5 bases and J gave up 4 bases, with 15 bases separating them. In nucleotides, the CDR3 is TGTGCCAGCAGCCCCAACAGGGTTTCGTACGAGCAGTACTTC. Encoded protein: CASSPNRVSYEQYF.

The chain uses TRBV29-1 and TRBJ2-3; 9 nucleotides match TRBD1. Trimming cost V 7 bases and J 4 bases; bases outside gene matches: 6. The CDR3 totals 13 residues. In germline, CDR1 is SQVTM, CDR2 ANQGSEA. CDR3 region: CSDDRGLPDTQYF. Here the CDR3 DNA reads TGCAGCGACGACAGGGGGTTGCCAGATACGCAGTATTTT.

The V and J genes are TRBV7-9 and TRBJ2-1; 10 positions match TRBD2. The CDR3 runs to 15 residues. Trimming took 4 bases from V and 10 from J; bases not matched to a gene: 10. The germline CDR1 and CDR2 sequences are SEHNR and FQNEAQ (reference sequence). For the CDR3, the DNA is TGTGCCAGCAGCTCGGGGGCGCTAGCGGGAGACGAGCAGTTCTTC. Its protein product is CASSSGALAGDEQFF.

The chain couples TRBV28 to TRBJ2-7, with a possible D match to TRBD1 (5 bases). Germline CDR1 and CDR2: MDHEN and SYDVKM. This CDR3 comprises 12 residues. The germline V and J ends were trimmed by 3 bases and 2 bases, with 5 bases remaining between them. CDR3 in amino acids: CASSLDTYEQYF. The CDR3 DNA sequence: TGTGCCAGCAGTTTGGACACCTACGAGCAGTACTTC.

The gene calls are TRBV9 and TRBJ2-2; D perhaps matches TRBD2 (5 bases). There are 15 residues in the CDR3. The V gene's germline CDR1 is SGDLS and CDR2 YYNGEE. V was shortened by 3 bases and J by 4 bases, with 13 bases between the two germline ends. The CDR3 DNA follows: TGTGCCAGCAGCGCCTTAGGGAGTATCACCGGGGAGCTGTTTTTT. Translating gives CASSALGSITGELFF.

The chain couples TRBV5-5 to TRBJ2-5; perhaps TRBD1 as D (6 bases). The ends were cut back, 3 bases at V and 4 bases at J, with 19 bases in the middle. CDR1 SGHKS and CDR2 YYEKEE come from the germline V gene (reference sequence). The length of the CDR3 is 16 residues. The CDR3 DNA is TGTGCCAGCAGCTCAAAAATAACAGGGTTGATAGAGACCCAGTACTTC. It encodes CASSSKITGLIETQYF. Combining the CDR3 with reference TRBV5-5 and TRBJ2-5 gives the whole variable domain DAGVTQSPTHLIKTRGQQVTLRCSPISGHKSVSWYQQVLGQGPQFIFQYYEKEERGRGNFPDRFSARQFPNYSSELNVNALLLGDSALYLCASSSKITGLIETQYFGPGTRLLVL.

In this sample, this clone turned up a few times. CDR3 nucleotides: TGCGCCAGCAGCCAAGCCCTGCTCTCCGGAGAGACCCAGTACTTC. It encodes CASSQALLSGETQYF. J is TRBJ2-5 and V is TRBV5-1; D gene uncertain. CDR1 and CDR2 from the germline V gene are SGHRS and YFSETQ. The V gene lost 4 bases and the J gene lost 4 bases, with 17 bases spanning the gap. This CDR3 region has 15 residues.

This clone came up a few times. The gene calls are TRBV11-1 and TRBJ2-5; 13 nucleotides match TRBD2. J was trimmed by 4 bases and V by 5 bases; bases with no gene match: 10. The V gene's germline CDR1 is SGHAT and CDR2 FQDESV (reference sequence). This CDR3 spans 17 amino acids. Here the CDR3 reads CASSQESRLAGGETQYF. CDR3 DNA sequence: TGTGCCAGCAGCCAAGAGAGTCGACTAGCGGGAGGAGAGACCCAGTACTTC.

This clone was seen a handful of times. The chain links TRBV13 to TRBJ2-7, with 7 bases fitting TRBD1. The CDR3 is 14 residues long. CDR1 and CDR2 from the germline V gene are PRHDT and FYEKMQ (reference sequence). With 5 bases clipped from V and 3 bases from J, the junction kept 7 bases outside the gene matches. The CDR3 loop is CASSRKQGSYEQYF. In DNA, the CDR3 is TGTGCCAGCAGCCGGAAACAGGGGAGCTACGAGCAGTACTTC.

This chain connects TRBV27 to TRBJ2-5, with a possible D match to TRBD1 (6 bases). The length of the CDR3 is 14 residues. Germline CDR1 and CDR2: MNHEY and SMNVEV (reference sequence). Trimming cost V 3 bases and J 2 bases, with 10 bases left between them. Written as DNA, the CDR3 is TGTGCCAGCAGTTTTAACAGGGCGCAAGAGACCCAGTACTTC. Its protein product is CASSFNRAQETQYF.

The chain employs TRBV19 and TRBJ2-4; no definite D call. This CDR3 is built from 14 residues. With 5 bases removed from V and 0 bases from J, the gap between germline ends came to 8 bases. The germline CDR1 and CDR2 sequences are LNHDA and SQIVND (reference sequence). CDR3 sequence (DNA): TGTGCCAGTAGTGCTGAACTAGCCAAAAACATTCAGTACTTC. As protein: CASSAELAKNIQYF.